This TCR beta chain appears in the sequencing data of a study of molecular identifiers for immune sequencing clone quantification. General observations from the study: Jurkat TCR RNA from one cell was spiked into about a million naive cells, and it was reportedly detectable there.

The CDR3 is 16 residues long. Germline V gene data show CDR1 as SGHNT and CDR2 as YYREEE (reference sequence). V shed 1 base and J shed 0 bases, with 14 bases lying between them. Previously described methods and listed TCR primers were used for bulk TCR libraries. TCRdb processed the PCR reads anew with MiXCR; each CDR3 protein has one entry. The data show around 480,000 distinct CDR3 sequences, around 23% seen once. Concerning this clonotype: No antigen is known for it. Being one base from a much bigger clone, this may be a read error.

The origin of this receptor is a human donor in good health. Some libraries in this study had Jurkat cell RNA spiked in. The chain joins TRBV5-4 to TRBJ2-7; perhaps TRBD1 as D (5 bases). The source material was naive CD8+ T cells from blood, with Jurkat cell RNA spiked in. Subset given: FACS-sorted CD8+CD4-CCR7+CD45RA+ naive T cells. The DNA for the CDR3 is TGTGCCAGCAGCTTGACAGGCGCAGTGAGCTCCTACGAGCAGTACTTC. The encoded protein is CASSLTGAVSSYEQYF.